This T cell receptor beta chain was retrieved from a study of blood T cell repertoires in COVID-19. For the study at large: Nucleic acid was either cDNA or gDNA, and it came from T cells, B-cell-depleted T cells, or PBMCs.

The length of the CDR3 is 14 residues. Germline V gives CDR1 KGHDR, CDR2 SFDVKD. V lost 4 bases to trimming and J lost 6 bases, with 14 bases between them. Here immunoSEQ multiplex PCR was the method, and the copy in TCRdb shows in-frame clones only, minus some. The table records fewer than 150,000 clones, around nine tenths of them present only once. The chain is built from TRBV24-1 and TRBJ2-5; D is possibly TRBD2 (6 bases). The sequenced sample consisted of peripheral blood. The TCR originated in a man in his fifties or sixties with active or convalescent COVID-19. The CDR3 here is CATSEGGNVKTQYF. CDR3 DNA sequence: TGTGCCACCAGTGAGGGGGGTAACGTAAAGACCCAGTACTTC.